This record covers a single T cell receptor (beta chain). Its antigen remains unknown. The data derive from a study of cytotoxic CD8 clonotypes in ibrutinib-treated CLL. Study observations and caveats: At progression, clonality fell back toward baseline after rising at ibrutinib response.

The CDR3 has 12 residues. Trimming took 2 bases from V and 5 from J, leaving 3 bases between them. Germline CDR1 SSHAT, CDR2 FNYEAQ (reference sequence). Researchers set a sequencing depth target of 1 in 200,000 to 1 in 1 million T cells. The protocol was immunoSEQ multiplex PCR, while the TCRdb copy is restricted to in-frame clones and leaves out a portion. The sample comprises roughly 300,000 clones, 70% to 80% of which are singletons, and around 5.3% rests with the top ten. This specimen was PBMCs, taken at disease progression, from a patient treated with ibrutinib. The chain combines TRBV7-7 with TRBJ2-2; no clear D gene. The origin of this receptor is a human donor with chronic lymphocytic leukemia. The chain's CDR3 is CASSLSTGELFF. The DNA for the CDR3 is TGTGCCAGCAGCTTATCGACCGGGGAGCTGTTTTTT.